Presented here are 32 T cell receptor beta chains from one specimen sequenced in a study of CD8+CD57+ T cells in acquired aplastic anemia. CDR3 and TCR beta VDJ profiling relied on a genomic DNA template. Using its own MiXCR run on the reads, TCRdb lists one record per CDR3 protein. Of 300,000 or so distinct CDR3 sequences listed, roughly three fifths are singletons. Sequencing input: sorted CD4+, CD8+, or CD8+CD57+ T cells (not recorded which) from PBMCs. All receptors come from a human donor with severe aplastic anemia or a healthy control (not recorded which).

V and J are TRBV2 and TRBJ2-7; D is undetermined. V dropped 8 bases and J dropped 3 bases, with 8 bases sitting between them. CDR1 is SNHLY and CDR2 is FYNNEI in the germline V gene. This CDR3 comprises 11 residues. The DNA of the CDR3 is TGTGCCAGCCAATGGTACTACGAGCAGTACTTC. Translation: CASQWYYEQYF. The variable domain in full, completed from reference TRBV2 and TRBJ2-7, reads EPEVTQTPSHQVTQMGQEVILRCVPISNHLYFYWYRQILGQKVEFLVSFYNNEISEKSEIFDDQFSVERPDGSNFTLKIRSTKLEDSAMYFCASQWYYEQYFGPGTRLTVT.

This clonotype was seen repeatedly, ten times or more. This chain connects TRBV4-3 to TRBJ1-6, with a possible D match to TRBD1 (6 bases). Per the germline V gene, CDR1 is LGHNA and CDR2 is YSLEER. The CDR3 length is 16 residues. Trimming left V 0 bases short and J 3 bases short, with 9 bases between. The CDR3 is CASSQESQGYNSPLHF. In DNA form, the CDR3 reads TGCGCCAGCAGCCAAGAATCACAGGGCTATAATTCACCCCTCCACTTT.

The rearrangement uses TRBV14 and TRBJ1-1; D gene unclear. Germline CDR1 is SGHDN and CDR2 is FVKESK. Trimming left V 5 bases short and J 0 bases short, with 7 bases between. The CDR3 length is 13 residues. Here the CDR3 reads CASSAGLNTEAFF. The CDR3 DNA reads TGTGCCAGCAGCGCTGGGCTGAACACTGAAGCTTTCTTT.

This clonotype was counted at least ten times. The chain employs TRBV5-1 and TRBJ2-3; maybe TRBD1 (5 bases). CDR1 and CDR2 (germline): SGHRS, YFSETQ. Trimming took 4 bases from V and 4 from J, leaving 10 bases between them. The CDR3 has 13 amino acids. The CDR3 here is CASSDGASDTQYF. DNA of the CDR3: TGCGCCAGCAGCGATGGGGCATCAGATACGCAGTATTTT.

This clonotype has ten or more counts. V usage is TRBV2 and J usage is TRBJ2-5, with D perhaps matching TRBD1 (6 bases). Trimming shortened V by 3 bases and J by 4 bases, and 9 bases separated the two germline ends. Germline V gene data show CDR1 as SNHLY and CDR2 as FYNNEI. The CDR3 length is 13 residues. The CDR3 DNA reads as TGTGCCAGCAGTGAGTACAGGGCAGAGACCCAGTACTTC. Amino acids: CASSEYRAETQYF.

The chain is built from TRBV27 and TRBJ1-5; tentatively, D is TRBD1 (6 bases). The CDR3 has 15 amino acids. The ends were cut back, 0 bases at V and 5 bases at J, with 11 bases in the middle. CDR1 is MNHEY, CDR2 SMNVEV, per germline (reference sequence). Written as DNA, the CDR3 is TGTGCCAGCAGTTTATCGGGGGGCGTCTATCAGCCCCAGCATTTT. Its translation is CASSLSGGVYQPQHF.

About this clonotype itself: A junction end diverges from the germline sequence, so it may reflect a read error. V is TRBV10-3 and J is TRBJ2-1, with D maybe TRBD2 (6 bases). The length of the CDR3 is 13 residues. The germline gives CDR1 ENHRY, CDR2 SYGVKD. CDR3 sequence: CASSEALEGLPLF. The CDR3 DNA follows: TGTGCCAGCAGTGAAGCGCTAGAGGGACTCCCCCTCTTC.

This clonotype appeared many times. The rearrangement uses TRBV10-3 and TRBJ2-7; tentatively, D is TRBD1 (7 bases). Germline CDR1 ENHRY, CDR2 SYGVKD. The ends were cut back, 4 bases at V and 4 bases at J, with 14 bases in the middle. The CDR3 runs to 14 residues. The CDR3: CAISGGGRGYEQYF. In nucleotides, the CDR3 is TGTGCCATCAGTGGGGGAGGCAGGGGGTACGAGCAGTACTTC.

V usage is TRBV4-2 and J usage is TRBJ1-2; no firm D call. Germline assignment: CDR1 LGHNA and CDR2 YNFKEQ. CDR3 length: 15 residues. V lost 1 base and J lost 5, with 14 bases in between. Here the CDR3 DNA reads TGTGCCAGCAGCCAAGTTTCCCGGTCGGATTATGGCTACACCTTC. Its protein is CASSQVSRSDYGYTF.

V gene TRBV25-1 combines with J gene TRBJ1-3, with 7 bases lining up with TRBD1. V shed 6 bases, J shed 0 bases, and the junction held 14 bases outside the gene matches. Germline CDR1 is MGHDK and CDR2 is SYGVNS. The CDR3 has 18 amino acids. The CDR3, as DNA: TGTGCCAGCAGCGCTGGATCCCAAAGGGACAGCTCTGGAAACACCATATATTTT. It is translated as CASSAGSQRDSSGNTIYF.

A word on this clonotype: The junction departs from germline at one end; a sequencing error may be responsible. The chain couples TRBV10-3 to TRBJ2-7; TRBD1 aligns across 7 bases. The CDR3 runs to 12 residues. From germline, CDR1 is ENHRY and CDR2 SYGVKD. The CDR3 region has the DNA TGTGCCATCAGCACTACAGGGGACGAGAAGTACTTC. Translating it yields CAISTTGDEKYF.

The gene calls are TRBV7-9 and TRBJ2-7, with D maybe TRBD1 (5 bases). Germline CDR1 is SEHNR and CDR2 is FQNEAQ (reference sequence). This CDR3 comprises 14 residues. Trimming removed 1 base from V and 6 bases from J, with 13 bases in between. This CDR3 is CASSLDGAVGEQYF. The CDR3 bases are TGTGCCAGCAGCTTAGATGGGGCCGTGGGCGAGCAGTACTTC.

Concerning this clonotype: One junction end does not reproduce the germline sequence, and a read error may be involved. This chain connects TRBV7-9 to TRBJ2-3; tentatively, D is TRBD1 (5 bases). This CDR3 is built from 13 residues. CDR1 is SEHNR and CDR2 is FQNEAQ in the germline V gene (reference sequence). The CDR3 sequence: CVSSFAGIDTQYF. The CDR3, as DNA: TGTGTCAGCAGCTTTGCAGGGATAGACACGCAGTATTTT.

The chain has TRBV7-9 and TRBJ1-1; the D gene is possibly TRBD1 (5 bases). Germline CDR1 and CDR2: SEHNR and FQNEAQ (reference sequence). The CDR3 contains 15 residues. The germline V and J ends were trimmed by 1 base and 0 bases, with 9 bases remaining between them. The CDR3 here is CASSLGQLMNTEAFF. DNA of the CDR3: TGTGCCAGCAGCTTAGGACAGCTAATGAACACTGAAGCTTTCTTT.

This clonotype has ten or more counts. CDR3 amino acids: CSARDRVGTRGYTF. The CDR3 bases are TGCAGTGCTAGAGATCGAGTGGGGACCAGGGGCTACACCTTC. The chain recombines TRBV20-1 with TRBJ1-2, with D possibly being TRBD1 (5 bases). CDR3 length: 14 amino acids. Trimming shortened V by 0 bases and J by 8 bases, and 16 bases separated the two germline ends. CDR1 and CDR2 from the germline V gene are DFQATT and SNEGSKA (reference sequence).

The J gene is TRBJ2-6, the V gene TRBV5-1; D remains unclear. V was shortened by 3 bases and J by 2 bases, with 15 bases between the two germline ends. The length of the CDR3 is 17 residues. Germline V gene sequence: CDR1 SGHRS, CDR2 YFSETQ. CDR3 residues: CASSYSSHLAGANVLTF. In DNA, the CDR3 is TGCGCCAGCAGCTATTCGTCCCACCTCGCTGGGGCCAACGTCCTGACTTTC.

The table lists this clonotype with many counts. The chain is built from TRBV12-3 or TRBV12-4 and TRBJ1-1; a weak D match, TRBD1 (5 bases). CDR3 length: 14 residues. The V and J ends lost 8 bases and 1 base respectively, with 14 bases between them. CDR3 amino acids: CASLNPQGNTEAFF. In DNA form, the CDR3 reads TGTGCCAGCCTGAACCCTCAGGGGAACACTGAAGCTTTCTTT.

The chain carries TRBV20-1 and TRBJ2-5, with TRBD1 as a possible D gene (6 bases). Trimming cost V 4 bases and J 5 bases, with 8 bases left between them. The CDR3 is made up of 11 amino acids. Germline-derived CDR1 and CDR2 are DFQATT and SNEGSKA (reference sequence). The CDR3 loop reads CSAMRGETQYF. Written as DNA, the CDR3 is TGCAGTGCTATGAGGGGGGAGACCCAGTACTTC.

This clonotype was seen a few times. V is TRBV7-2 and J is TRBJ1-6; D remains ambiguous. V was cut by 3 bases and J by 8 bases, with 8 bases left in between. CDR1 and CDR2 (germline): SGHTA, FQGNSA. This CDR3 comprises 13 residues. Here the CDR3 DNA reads TGTGCCAGCAGCTTTGACGGCGATTCACCCCTCCACTTT. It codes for CASSFDGDSPLHF.

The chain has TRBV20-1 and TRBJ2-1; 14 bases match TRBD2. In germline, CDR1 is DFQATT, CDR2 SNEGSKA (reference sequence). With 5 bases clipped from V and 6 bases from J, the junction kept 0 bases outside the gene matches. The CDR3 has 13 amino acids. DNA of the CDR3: TGCAGTGCTGGACTAGCGGGAGGCAATGAGCAGTTCTTC. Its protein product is CSAGLAGGNEQFF.

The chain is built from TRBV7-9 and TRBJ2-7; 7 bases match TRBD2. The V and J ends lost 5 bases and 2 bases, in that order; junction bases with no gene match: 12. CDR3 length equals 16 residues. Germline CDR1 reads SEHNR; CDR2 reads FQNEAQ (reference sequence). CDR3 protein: CASSQVWSGTPYEQYF. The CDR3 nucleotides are TGTGCCAGCAGCCAAGTTTGGAGCGGGACCCCCTACGAGCAGTACTTC. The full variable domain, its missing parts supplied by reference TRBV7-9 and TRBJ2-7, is DTGVSQNPRHKITKRGQNVTFRCDPISEHNRLYWYRQTLGQGPEFLTYFQNEAQLEKSRLLSDRFSAERPKGSFSTLEIQRTEQGDSAMYLCASSQVWSGTPYEQYFGPGTRLTVT.

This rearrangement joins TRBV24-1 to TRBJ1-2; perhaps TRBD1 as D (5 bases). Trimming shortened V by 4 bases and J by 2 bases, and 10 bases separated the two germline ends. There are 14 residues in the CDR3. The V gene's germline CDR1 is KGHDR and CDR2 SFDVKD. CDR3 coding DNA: TGTGCCACCAGTGACCCAGGGAGAAACTATGGCTACACCTTC. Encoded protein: CATSDPGRNYGYTF.

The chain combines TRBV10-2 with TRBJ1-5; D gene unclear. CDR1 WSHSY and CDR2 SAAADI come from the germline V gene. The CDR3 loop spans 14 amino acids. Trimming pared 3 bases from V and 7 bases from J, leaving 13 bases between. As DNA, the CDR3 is TGCGCCAGCAGTGAATTGGGTCCGGGGCAGCCCCAGCATTTT. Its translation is CASSELGPGQPQHF.

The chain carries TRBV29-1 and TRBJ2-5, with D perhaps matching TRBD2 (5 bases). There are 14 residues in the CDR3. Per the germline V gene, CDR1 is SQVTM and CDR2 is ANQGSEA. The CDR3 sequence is CRAPGWPKKETQYF. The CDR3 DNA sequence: TGCAGGGCTCCGGGGTGGCCCAAGAAAGAGACCCAGTACTTC.

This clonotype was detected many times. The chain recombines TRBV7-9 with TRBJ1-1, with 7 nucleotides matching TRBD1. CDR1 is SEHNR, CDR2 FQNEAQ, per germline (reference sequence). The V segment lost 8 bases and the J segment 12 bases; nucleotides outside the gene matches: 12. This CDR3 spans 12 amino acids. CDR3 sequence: CASRGQVGGPFF. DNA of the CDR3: TGTGCCAGCCGCGGACAGGTGGGAGGCCCTTTCTTT.

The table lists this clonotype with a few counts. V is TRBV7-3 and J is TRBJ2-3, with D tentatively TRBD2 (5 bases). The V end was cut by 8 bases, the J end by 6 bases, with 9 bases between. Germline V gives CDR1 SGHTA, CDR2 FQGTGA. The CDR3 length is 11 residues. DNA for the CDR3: TGTGCCAGCCGTCGGGGTGATACGCAGTATTTT. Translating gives CASRRGDTQYF.

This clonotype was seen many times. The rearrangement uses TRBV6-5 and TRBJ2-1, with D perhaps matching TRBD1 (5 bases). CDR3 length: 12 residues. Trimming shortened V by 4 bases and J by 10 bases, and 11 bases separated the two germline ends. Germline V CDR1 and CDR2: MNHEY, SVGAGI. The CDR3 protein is CASSSLRAEQFF. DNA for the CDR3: TGTGCCAGCAGTTCCCTCAGGGCAGAGCAGTTCTTC.

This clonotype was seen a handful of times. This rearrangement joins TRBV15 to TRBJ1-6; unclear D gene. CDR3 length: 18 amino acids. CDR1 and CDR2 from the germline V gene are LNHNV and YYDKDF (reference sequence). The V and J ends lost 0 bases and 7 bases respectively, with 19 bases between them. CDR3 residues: CATSRDGTPETDNSPLHF. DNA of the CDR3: TGTGCCACCAGCAGAGATGGAACCCCGGAGACTGACAATTCACCCCTCCACTTT.

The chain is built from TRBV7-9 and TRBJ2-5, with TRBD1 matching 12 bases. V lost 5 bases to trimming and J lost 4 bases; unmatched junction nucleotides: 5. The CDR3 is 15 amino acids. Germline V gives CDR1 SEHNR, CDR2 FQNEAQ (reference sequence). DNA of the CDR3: TGTGCCAGCAGCCCCGGGACAGGGGGCCCAGAGACCCAGTACTTC. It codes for CASSPGTGGPETQYF.

CDR3 DNA: TGTGCCAGCAGCCACGGACATTCGAATGAAAAACTGTTTTTT. Translating gives CASSHGHSNEKLFF. This chain uses TRBV3-1 with TRBJ1-4; D may be TRBD1 (5 bases). Germline values: CDR1 LGHDT, CDR2 YNNKEL (reference sequence). V shed 3 bases and J shed 5 bases, with 10 bases lying between them. The CDR3 is 14 residues long.

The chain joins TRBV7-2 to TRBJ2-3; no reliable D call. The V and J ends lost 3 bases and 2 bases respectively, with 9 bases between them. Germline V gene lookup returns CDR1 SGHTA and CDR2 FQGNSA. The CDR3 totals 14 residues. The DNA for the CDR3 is TGTGCCAGCAGCTTTCGAATGTTCACAGATACGCAGTATTTT. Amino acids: CASSFRMFTDTQYF.

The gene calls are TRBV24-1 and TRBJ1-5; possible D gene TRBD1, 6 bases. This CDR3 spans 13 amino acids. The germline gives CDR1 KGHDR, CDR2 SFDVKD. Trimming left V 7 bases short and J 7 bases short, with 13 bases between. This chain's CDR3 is CATSGRGEQPQHF. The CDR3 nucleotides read TGTGCCACCAGCGGCAGGGGCGAACAGCCCCAGCATTTT.